Presented here are 15 T cell receptor beta chains from one specimen sequenced in a study of CD8 T cells in Susac syndrome (dated by TCRdb to 2018 to 2020). Libraries were built with the immunoSEQ multiplex PCR assay. RNA was extracted using the RNeasy kit, and about 0.5 to 1 microgram was reverse transcribed with random hexamers. TCRdb cleaned the public reads at Q25 with fastp, built clones with MiXCR and kept in-frame beta chains. All rows with the same CDR3 protein become a single entry with the most common DNA and genes. The sample yields over 140,000 distinct CDR3 sequences; around 93% were counted once. The ten most abundant clones make up roughly 0.15% of the sample. The specimen sequenced was CD4+ T cells from PBMCs. These TCRs come from a human donor with Susac syndrome.

The chain couples TRBV9 to TRBJ2-7, with 7 bases that match TRBD2. Germline lookup yields CDR1 SGDLS and CDR2 YYNGEE. With V trimmed by 3 bases and J by 3 bases, 6 bases remained unmatched. This CDR3 is 14 amino acids long. The CDR3 nucleotides read TGTGCCAGCAGCGCCACCGGGACTAACTACGAGCAGTACTTC. Encoded protein: CASSATGTNYEQYF.

J is TRBJ2-7 and V is TRBV11-2, with a tentative D call TRBD2 (5 bases). The V gene lost 5 bases and the J gene lost 3 bases, with 14 bases spanning the gap. CDR1 SGHAT and CDR2 FQNNGV come from the germline V gene. The CDR3 loop spans 14 amino acids. This CDR3 is CASSLPGRSYEQYF. In DNA form, the CDR3 reads TGTGCCAGCAGCCTTCCGGGGAGAAGCTACGAGCAGTACTTC.

The chain uses TRBV29-1 and TRBJ1-2; D perhaps matches TRBD1 (6 bases). This CDR3 is 10 amino acids long. V dropped 5 bases and J dropped 10 bases, with 11 bases sitting between them. Germline CDR1 and CDR2: SQVTM and ANQGSEA. Here the CDR3 reads CSVHEGDYTF. The CDR3 nucleotides read TGCAGCGTTCACGAGGGGGACTACACCTTC.

The gene calls are TRBV15 and TRBJ2-3; tentative D call: TRBD2 (6 bases). The V and J ends lost 1 base and 0 bases respectively, with 8 bases between them. Per the germline V gene, CDR1 is LNHNV and CDR2 is YYDKDF (reference sequence). CDR3 length: 15 residues. This CDR3 reads CATSRGGASTDTQYF. In DNA form, the CDR3 reads TGTGCCACCAGCAGAGGCGGGGCTAGCACAGATACGCAGTATTTT.

This chain links TRBV11-2 with TRBJ1-1; 12 bases map to TRBD1. The CDR3 contains 13 residues. CDR1 is SGHAT and CDR2 is FQNNGV in the germline V gene. J lost 9 bases, V lost 8 bases, and 7 bases had no gene match. The CDR3 loop is CASRTGTGGQAFF. CDR3 coding DNA: TGTGCCAGCCGGACCGGGACAGGGGGCCAAGCTTTCTTT.

The chain is built from TRBV29-1 and TRBJ1-1; D is possibly TRBD1 (5 bases). Germline V lookup: CDR1 SQVTM, CDR2 ANQGSEA. V shed 7 bases and J shed 4 bases, with 13 bases lying between them. The CDR3 covers 12 residues. The CDR3 sequence is CSAILRGTEAFF. The CDR3 nucleotides are TGCAGCGCTATTTTAAGGGGCACTGAAGCTTTCTTT.

The V gene is TRBV25-1, the J gene TRBJ2-7, with 7 positions matching TRBD1. Germline V gene sequence: CDR1 MGHDK, CDR2 SYGVNS. CDR3 length: 13 amino acids. V gave up 6 bases and J gave up 6 bases; unmatched junction bases: 8. The chain's CDR3 is CASSLTGNSEQYF. The CDR3 coding sequence is TGTGCCAGCAGCCTGACAGGGAACAGCGAGCAGTACTTC.

This clonotype came up once. The chain has TRBV24-1 and TRBJ2-2, with D tentatively TRBD1 (5 bases). V was clipped by 3 bases and J by 5 bases, with 12 bases between them. The CDR3 extends over 15 amino acids. CDR1 and CDR2 from the germline V gene are KGHDR and SFDVKD. The CDR3 spells CATSDPSAGTGELFF. CDR3 DNA: TGTGCCACCAGTGATCCGTCTGCAGGGACCGGGGAGCTGTTTTTT.

The chain recombines TRBV24-1 with TRBJ2-5; D is tentatively TRBD1 or TRBD2 (5 bases each). The CDR3 has 15 amino acids. V gave up 1 base and J gave up 1 base, with 9 bases separating them. CDR1 KGHDR and CDR2 SFDVKD come from the germline V gene. The CDR3 reads CATSDLSGTQETQYF. The CDR3 DNA follows: TGTGCCACCAGTGATTTATCAGGGACCCAAGAGACCCAGTACTTC.

The chain links TRBV5-4 to TRBJ2-7, with 9 nucleotides matching TRBD1. V was clipped by 4 bases and J by 2 bases; unmatched bases: 7. Germline V gives CDR1 SGHNT, CDR2 YYREEE (reference sequence). The CDR3 contains 15 residues. The CDR3, as DNA: TGTGCCAGCAGCCGCAACGGACAGGGGACCTACGAGCAGTACTTC. The encoded protein is CASSRNGQGTYEQYF. Full variable domain (outside the CDR3, taken from reference TRBV5-4 and TRBJ2-7): ETGVTQSPTHLIKTRGQQVTLRCSSQSGHNTVSWYQQALGQGPQFIFQYYREEENGRGNFPPRFSGLQFPNYSSELNVNALELDDSALYLCASSRNGQGTYEQYFGPGTRLTVT.

The chain combines TRBV4-1 with TRBJ2-5, with 7 nucleotides matching TRBD2. The CDR3 runs 16 residues. Germline loops: CDR1 MGHRA, CDR2 YSYEKL. J lost 1 base, V lost 6 bases, and 11 bases had no gene match. In DNA, the CDR3 is TGCGCCAGCAGGATGGGATTCCGGGGGGTCCAAGAGACCCAGTACTTC. This sequence encodes CASRMGFRGVQETQYF.

The V call is TRBV28, the J call TRBJ1-2; D is undetermined. CDR3 length: 16 residues. V was pared by 2 bases and J by 2 bases, with 15 bases between. Germline loops: CDR1 MDHEN, CDR2 SYDVKM. CDR3 coding DNA: TGTGCCAGCAGTTTAGACGAGGTGCGAACCAACTATGGCTACACCTTC. Amino acids: CASSLDEVRTNYGYTF.

The J gene is TRBJ1-6, the V gene TRBV21-1. TRBV21-1 is marked as a pseudogene. This CDR3 contains 16 residues. The CDR3 nucleotides read TGTGCCAACTCAAAAGCCGTGAGGGATCATAATTCACCCCTCCACTTT. This codes for CANSKAVRDHNSPLHF.

J is TRBJ1-2 and V is TRBV5-1, with 7 bases lining up with TRBD1. The V segment lost 4 bases and the J segment 7 bases; nucleotides outside the gene matches: 13. This CDR3 is built from 15 residues. Per germline, CDR1 SGHRS and CDR2 YFSETQ. CDR3 sequence (DNA): TGCGCCAGCAGCCCCTGGACAGGTGGGGGTATTGGCTACACCTTC. Protein product: CASSPWTGGGIGYTF.

J is TRBJ1-1 and V is TRBV30; D remains unclear. With 0 bases removed from V and 7 bases from J, the gap between germline ends came to 12 bases. The germline V gene has CDR1 GTSNPN and CDR2 SVGIG (reference sequence). The CDR3 covers 13 residues. In nucleotides, the CDR3 is TGTGCCTGGAGTGTCCGAGGACGGAGTGAAGCTTTCTTT. It yields the protein CAWSVRGRSEAFF.